This T cell receptor beta chain comes out of a study of cytomegalovirus exposure and HLA in healthy donors. General observations from the study: Sequencing likely generated an artifact that appeared as a cluster of highly shared sequence variants.

In germline, CDR1 is SGHVS, CDR2 FQNEAQ. CDR3 length: 17 residues. V gave up 5 bases and J gave up 4 bases; unmatched junction bases: 10. Comment on this clone: As yet, its antigen is unknown.

It was with 60 Vbeta and 13 Jbeta primers that the PCR ran. Here immunoSEQ multiplex PCR was the method, and the copy in TCRdb shows in-frame clones only, minus some. Of over 150,000 clones listed, around 75% are singletons. The source is a human donor in good health. The sample taken for sequencing was PBMCs. The V call is TRBV7-8, the J call TRBJ2-3, with 12 nucleotides matching TRBD1. The CDR3 DNA follows: TGTGCCAGCAGCCGATTGACCGGGACAGGGGGCGCAGATACGCAGTATTTT. It specifies CASSRLTGTGGADTQYF.